Given below is one T cell receptor (beta chain) in context. This sample is drawn from a study of blood T cell repertoires in COVID-19. The germline CDR1 and CDR2 sequences are SGHAT and FQNNGV. V dropped 0 bases and J dropped 4 bases, with 9 bases sitting between them. This CDR3 is built from 14 residues. Authors' data handling: It was from reference gene primer amplification that nucleated cell counts were estimated. Produced via immunoSEQ multiplex PCR; TCRdb's table is partial and in-frame only. That table is the source of V, J and clone size, and D and trimming were worked out from the DNA. The sample holds roughly 190,000 clones, around four fifths seen once.

The chain couples TRBV11-2 to TRBJ1-2; D is undetermined. Sequenced sample: peripheral blood. The clonotype was recovered from a man aged 50 or older with active or convalescent COVID-19. As DNA, the CDR3 is TGTGCCAGCAGCTTAGATTTGAACACCTATGGCTACACCTTC. The encoded protein is CASSLDLNTYGYTF.